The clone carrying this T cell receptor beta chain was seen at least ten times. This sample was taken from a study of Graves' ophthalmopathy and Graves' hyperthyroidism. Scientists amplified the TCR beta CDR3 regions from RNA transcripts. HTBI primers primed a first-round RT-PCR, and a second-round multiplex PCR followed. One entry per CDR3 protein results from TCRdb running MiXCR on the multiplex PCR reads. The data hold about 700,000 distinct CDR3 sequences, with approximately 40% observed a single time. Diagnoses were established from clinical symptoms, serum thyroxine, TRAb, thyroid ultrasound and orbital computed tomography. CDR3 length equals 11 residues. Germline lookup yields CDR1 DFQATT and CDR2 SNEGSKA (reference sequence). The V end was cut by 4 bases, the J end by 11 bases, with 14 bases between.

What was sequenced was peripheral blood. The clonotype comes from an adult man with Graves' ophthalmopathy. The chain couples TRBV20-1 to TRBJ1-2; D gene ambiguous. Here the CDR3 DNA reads TGCAGTGCTATAGCGACGGTGTCGTACACCTTC. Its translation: CSAIATVSYTF.